This record concerns one TCR beta chain sequence. The data originate from a study of blood T cell repertoires in COVID-19. Study details: Researchers got acute and convalescent COVID-19 samples from the United States, Italy and Spain. The analysed material was cDNA or gDNA that came from T cells, B-cell-depleted T cells, or PBMCs.

Participants' reported clinical history set cohort assignment. As originally analysed: Cell counts per sample came from amplifying reference gene primers. Measured with immunoSEQ multiplex PCR; TCRdb has only the in-frame clones, and not every one. V, J and clone size are taken as reported in that table, and D and trimming were inferred from the DNA itself. The sample records under 450,000 clones, roughly nine tenths being singletons. The CDR3 runs 12 residues. V dropped 4 bases and J dropped 9; count of bases not matched to a gene: 4. The germline CDR1 and CDR2 sequences are SGHRS and YFSETQ. The specimen sequenced was PBMCs or T cells enriched from blood (not recorded which). V usage is TRBV5-1 and J usage is TRBJ2-1; TRBD1 matches 7 bases. The origin of this receptor is a woman aged 40-49 years who had been exposed to COVID-19. The CDR3 sequence: CASSLTGSEQFF. CDR3 bases: TGCGCCAGCAGCCTGACAGGGAGTGAGCAGTTCTTC.